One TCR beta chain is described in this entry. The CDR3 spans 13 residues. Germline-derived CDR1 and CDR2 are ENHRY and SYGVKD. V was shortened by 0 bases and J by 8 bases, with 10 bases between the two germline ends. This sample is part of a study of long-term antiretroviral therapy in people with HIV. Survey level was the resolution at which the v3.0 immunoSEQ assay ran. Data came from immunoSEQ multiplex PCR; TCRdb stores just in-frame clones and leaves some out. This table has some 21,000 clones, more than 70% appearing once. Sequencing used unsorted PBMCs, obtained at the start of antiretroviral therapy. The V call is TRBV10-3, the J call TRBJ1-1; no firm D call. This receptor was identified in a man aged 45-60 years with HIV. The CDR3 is CAISESRDEEAFF. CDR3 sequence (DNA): TGTGCCATCAGTGAGTCTAGGGATGAGGAAGCTTTCTTT.